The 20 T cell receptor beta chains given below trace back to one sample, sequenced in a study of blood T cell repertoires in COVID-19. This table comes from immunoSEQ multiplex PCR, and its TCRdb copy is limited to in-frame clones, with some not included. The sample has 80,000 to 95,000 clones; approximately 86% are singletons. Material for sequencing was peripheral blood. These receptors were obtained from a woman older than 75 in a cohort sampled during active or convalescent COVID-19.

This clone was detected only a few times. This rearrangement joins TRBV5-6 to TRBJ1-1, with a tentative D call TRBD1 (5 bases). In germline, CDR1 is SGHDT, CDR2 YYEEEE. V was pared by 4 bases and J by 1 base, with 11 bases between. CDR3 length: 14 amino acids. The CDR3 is CASSPTVPNTEAFF. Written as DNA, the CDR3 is TGTGCCAGCAGCCCGACAGTACCGAACACTGAAGCTTTCTTT.

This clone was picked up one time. Here the CDR3 reads CASSKALQGPLGDTDTQYF. The DNA of the CDR3 is TGTGCCAGCAGCAAAGCTCTGCAGGGGCCATTAGGAGACACAGATACGCAGTATTTT. The chain uses TRBV21-1 and TRBJ2-3; the table calls TRBD1, which could not be checked here. TRBV21-1 is an annotated pseudogene. The CDR3 runs 19 residues.

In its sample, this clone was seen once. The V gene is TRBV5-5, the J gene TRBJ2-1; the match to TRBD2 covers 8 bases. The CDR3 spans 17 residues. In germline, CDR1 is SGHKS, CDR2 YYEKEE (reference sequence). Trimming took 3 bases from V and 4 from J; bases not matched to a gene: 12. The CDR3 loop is CASSWETAGGPYNEQFF. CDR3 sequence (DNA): TGTGCCAGCAGCTGGGAGACGGCGGGAGGACCGTACAATGAGCAGTTCTTC.

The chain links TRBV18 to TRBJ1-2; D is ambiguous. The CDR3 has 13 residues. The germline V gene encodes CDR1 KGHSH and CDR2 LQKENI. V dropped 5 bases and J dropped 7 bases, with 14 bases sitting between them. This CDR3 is CASSGLPAVGYTF. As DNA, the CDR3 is TGTGCCAGCTCAGGTCTGCCGGCGGTTGGCTACACCTTC.

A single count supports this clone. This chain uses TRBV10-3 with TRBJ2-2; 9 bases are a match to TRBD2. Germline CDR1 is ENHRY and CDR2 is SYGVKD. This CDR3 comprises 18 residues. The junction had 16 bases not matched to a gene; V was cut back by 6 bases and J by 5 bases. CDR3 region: CAISREGSGSGLTGELFF. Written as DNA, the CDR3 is TGTGCCATCAGCCGAGAGGGTAGCGGGAGTGGTTTGACCGGGGAGCTGTTTTTT.

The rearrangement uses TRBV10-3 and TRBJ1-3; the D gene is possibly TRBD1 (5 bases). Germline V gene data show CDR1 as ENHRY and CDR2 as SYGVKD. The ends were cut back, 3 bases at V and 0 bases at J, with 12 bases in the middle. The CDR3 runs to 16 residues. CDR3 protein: CAISERQRDSGNTIYF. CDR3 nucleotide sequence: TGTGCCATCAGTGAAAGACAGCGAGACTCTGGAAACACCATATATTTT.

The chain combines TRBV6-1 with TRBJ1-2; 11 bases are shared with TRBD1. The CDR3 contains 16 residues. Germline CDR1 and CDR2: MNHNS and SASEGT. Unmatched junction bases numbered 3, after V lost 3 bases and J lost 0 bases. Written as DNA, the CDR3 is TGTGCCAGCAGTGATGAGGACAGGGGGCCTAACTATGGCTACACCTTC. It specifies CASSDEDRGPNYGYTF.

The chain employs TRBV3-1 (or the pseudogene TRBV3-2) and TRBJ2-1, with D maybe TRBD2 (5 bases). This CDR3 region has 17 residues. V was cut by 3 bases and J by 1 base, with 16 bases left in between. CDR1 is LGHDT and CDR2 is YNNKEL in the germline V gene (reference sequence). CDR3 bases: TGTGCCAGCAGCCATTCACAACTAGGGCTTTCCTACAATGAGCAGTTCTTC. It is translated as CASSHSQLGLSYNEQFF.

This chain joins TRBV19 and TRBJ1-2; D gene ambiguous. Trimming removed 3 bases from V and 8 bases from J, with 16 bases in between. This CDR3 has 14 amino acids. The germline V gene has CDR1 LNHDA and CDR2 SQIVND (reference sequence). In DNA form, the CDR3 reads TGTGCCAGTAGTATCCCGGGAGCTGTGAGCGGCTACACCTTC. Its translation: CASSIPGAVSGYTF.

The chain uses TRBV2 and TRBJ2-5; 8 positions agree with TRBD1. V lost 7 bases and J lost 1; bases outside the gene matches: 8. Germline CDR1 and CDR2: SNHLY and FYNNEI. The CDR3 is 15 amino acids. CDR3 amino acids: CASTATGALQETQYF. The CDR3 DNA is TGTGCCAGCACTGCGACAGGGGCTCTCCAAGAGACCCAGTACTTC.

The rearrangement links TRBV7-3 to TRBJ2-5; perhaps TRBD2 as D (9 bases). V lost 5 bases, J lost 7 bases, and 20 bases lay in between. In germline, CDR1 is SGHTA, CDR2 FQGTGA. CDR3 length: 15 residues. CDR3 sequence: CASSTGDRREGTQYF. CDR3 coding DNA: TGTGCCAGCAGCACCGGGGACAGGCGGGAGGGGACCCAGTACTTC.

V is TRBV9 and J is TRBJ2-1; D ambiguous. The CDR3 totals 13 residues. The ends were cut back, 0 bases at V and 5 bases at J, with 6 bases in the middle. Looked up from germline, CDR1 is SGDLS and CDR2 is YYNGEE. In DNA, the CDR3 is TGTGCCAGCAGCGTAGGGCTAGACAATGAGCAGTTCTTC. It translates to CASSVGLDNEQFF.

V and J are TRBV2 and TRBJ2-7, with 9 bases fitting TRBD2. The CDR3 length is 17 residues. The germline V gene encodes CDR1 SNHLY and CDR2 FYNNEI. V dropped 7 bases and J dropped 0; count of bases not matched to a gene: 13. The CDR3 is CASTASLAGISSYEQYV. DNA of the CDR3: TGTGCCAGCACGGCGTCCCTAGCGGGAATTAGCTCCTACGAGCAGTACGTC.

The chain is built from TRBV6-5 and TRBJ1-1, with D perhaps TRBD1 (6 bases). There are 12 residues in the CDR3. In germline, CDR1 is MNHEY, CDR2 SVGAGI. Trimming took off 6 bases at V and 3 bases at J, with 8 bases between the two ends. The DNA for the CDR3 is TGTGCCAGCAGCTCAGGGGACACTGAAGCTTTCTTT. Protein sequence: CASSSGDTEAFF.

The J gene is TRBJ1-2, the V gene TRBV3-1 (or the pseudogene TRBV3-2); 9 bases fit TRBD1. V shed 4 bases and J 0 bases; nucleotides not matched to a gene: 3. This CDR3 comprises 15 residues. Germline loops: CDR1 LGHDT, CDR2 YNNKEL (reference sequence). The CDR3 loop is CASSLRTGANYGYTF. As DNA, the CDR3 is TGTGCCAGCAGCCTAAGGACAGGGGCTAACTATGGCTACACCTTC.

CDR3 DNA: TGTGCCAGCAGCTTAGGGATTGGAGGCCGTAATTCACCCCTCCACTTT. It codes for CASSLGIGGRNSPLHF. The rearrangement joins TRBV7-2 to TRBJ1-6; D unresolved. V gave up 1 base and J gave up 6 bases, with 13 bases separating them. CDR3 length equals 16 residues. The germline CDR1 and CDR2 sequences are SGHTA and FQGNSA.

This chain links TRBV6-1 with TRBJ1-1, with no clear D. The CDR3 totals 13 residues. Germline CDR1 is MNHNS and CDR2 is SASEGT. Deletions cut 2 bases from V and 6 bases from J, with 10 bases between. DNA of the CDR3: TGTGCCAGCAGTGAATTAGCGGGGTCTGAAGCTTTCTTT. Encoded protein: CASSELAGSEAFF.

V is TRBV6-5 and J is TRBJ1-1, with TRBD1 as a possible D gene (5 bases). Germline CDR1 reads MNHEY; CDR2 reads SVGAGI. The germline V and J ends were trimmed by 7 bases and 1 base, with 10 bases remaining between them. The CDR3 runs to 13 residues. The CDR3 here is CASISDKNTEAFF. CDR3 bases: TGTGCCAGCATCTCGGACAAGAACACTGAAGCTTTCTTT.

The DNA of the CDR3 is TGTGCCAGTAGTCCCGGGACTAGCGGGAGGTCCCCAGAGACCCAGTACTTC. Its protein product is CASSPGTSGRSPETQYF. The chain is built from TRBV19 and TRBJ2-5, with 15 positions matching TRBD2. Germline V gene data show CDR1 as LNHDA and CDR2 as SQIVND (reference sequence). V lost 5 bases and J lost 4; bases outside the gene matches: 8. There are 17 residues in the CDR3.

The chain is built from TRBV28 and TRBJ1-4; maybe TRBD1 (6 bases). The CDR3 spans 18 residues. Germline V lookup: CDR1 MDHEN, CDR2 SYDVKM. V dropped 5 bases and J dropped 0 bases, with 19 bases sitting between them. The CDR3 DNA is TGTGCCAGCAGTCACCGGGACACCTACCTCGCAACTAATGAAAAACTGTTTTTT. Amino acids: CASSHRDTYLATNEKLFF.